This T cell receptor beta chain was observed in a study of PD-1 blockade in classical Hodgkin lymphoma. Every patient had relapsed following autologous stem cell transplantation, and cohorts differed in brentuximab vedotin exposure. The best responses consisted of complete response, partial response or progressive disease. Using immunoSEQ multiplex PCR, the repertoire was profiled, and TCRdb retains in-frame clones only, with some absent. The sample contains 35,000 to 50,000 clones, roughly 78% of which appear only once. Sequenced material: peripheral blood mononuclear cells (PBMCs), taken before the second cycle of nivolumab. This sequence was found in a human donor with classical Hodgkin lymphoma.

The CDR3: CASSPGAGGPTYEQYF. As DNA, the CDR3 is TGTGCCAGCAGTCCTGGAGCGGGAGGGCCAACCTACGAGCAGTACTTC. V usage is TRBV27 and J usage is TRBJ2-7; 10 nucleotides match TRBD2. Germline assignment: CDR1 MNHEY and CDR2 SMNVEV (reference sequence). V was pared by 5 bases and J by 2 bases, with 9 bases of the junction left unmatched. The CDR3 covers 16 residues.